This T cell receptor beta chain appears in the sequencing data of a study of blood T cell repertoires in COVID-19. The assay was immunoSEQ multiplex PCR, and TCRdb's table has in-frame clones only and misses some. Of approximately 250,000 clones listed, about 85% were seen once; the top ten hold about 6.3%. This clone has just one count. The CDR3 sequence is 14 residues long. V was clipped by 0 bases and J by 1 base, with 7 bases between them. The germline gives CDR1 SGHKS, CDR2 YYEKEE (reference sequence). Input material: peripheral blood. This rearrangement joins TRBV5-5 to TRBJ1-1; D unresolved. The TCR was taken from an older woman with active or convalescent COVID-19. The CDR3 is CASSLVPGNTEAFF. The CDR3 DNA follows: TGTGCCAGCAGCTTGGTTCCGGGGAACACTGAAGCTTTCTTT.